Listed below are T cell receptor beta chains from one sample, sequenced in a study of CD8 T cells in ankylosing spondylitis. TCRdb called the 5' RACE reads again in MiXCR, with one record for every CDR3 protein. The table has 150,000 to 200,000 distinct CDR3 sequences, roughly 13% seen once. The sequenced material came from blood, either unsorted or a sorted T cell fraction (not recorded which). The receptors were gathered from a male donor with ankylosing spondylitis or in good health (not recorded which). Both conserved end residues are part of each CDR3. D genes are given only for firm matches. Not every row has a clone size; where given, it reads once, few, many or a size class.

CDR3nt: TGTGCCAGCAGCTTAGGACTGGACTACGAGCAGTACTTC
CDR3aa: CASSLGLDYEQYF
j_gene: TRBJ2-7
v_gene: TRBV7-7
abundance: -
d_gene: -

CDR3nt: TGTGCCAGCAGCGTAGTGGGGGACTCCTCCTACAATGAGCAGTTCTTC
CDR3aa: CASSVVGDSSYNEQFF
j_gene: TRBJ2-1
v_gene: TRBV9
abundance: few
d_gene: -

CDR3nt: TGCAGTGCTAGAGATCAGTGGGAGGAGATAGATACGCAGTATTTT
CDR3aa: CSARDQWEEIDTQYF
j_gene: TRBJ2-3
v_gene: TRBV20-1
abundance: few
d_gene: -

CDR3nt: TGTGCCAGCAGTGAAGCGCTTGGGGGACAGGGATCGGAGACCCAGTACTTC
CDR3aa: CASSEALGGQGSETQYF
j_gene: TRBJ2-5
v_gene: TRBV2
abundance: -
d_gene: TRBD1

CDR3nt: TGCAGTGCTAGAGCCCGGGATAGCACAGATACGCAGTATTTT
CDR3aa: CSARARDSTDTQYF
j_gene: TRBJ2-3
v_gene: TRBV20-1
abundance: -
d_gene: -

CDR3nt: TGTGCCAGCAGCCACGCAGCGGGGGGACTATACAATGAGCAGTTCTTC
CDR3aa: CASSHAAGGLYNEQFF
j_gene: TRBJ2-1
v_gene: TRBV14
abundance: few
d_gene: TRBD2

CDR3nt: TGCGCCAGCAGCCAAGCGGACAGGGGGTACCAAGAGACCCAGTACTTC
CDR3aa: CASSQADRGYQETQYF
j_gene: TRBJ2-5
v_gene: TRBV4-1
abundance: few
d_gene: TRBD1

CDR3nt: TGTGCCAGCACCCTGGCTGAAACCTACGAGCAGTACTTC
CDR3aa: CASTLAETYEQYF
j_gene: TRBJ2-7
v_gene: TRBV5-6
abundance: -
d_gene: -

CDR3nt: TGCAGCGTTCGGGAGGCCGGCTACAATGAGCAGTTCTTC
CDR3aa: CSVREAGYNEQFF
j_gene: TRBJ2-1
v_gene: TRBV29-1
abundance: many
d_gene: TRBD2

CDR3nt: TGTGCCGCAAGGACGGAAATCACAGATACGCAGTATTTT
CDR3aa: CAARTEITDTQYF
j_gene: TRBJ2-3
v_gene: TRBV2
abundance: few
d_gene: -

CDR3nt: TGCAGTGCCGGAGACGGCTACGAGCAGTACTTC
CDR3aa: CSAGDGYEQYF
j_gene: TRBJ2-7
v_gene: TRBV20-1
abundance: many
d_gene: -

CDR3nt: TGCGCCAGCAGTCAACTAGCGGGGGGGTCCTACAATGAGCAGTTCTTC
CDR3aa: CASSQLAGGSYNEQFF
j_gene: TRBJ2-1
v_gene: TRBV10-2
abundance: few
d_gene: TRBD2

CDR3nt: TGTGCCAGCAGCCTGCCCCCCCTGGGTGAGCAGTTCTTC
CDR3aa: CASSLPPLGEQFF
j_gene: TRBJ2-1
v_gene: TRBV7-2
abundance: few
d_gene: -

CDR3nt: TGCGCCAGCAGCCAAGATAGCGCGGGAGGAGGCCTTGAGCAGTTCTTC
CDR3aa: CASSQDSAGGGLEQFF
j_gene: TRBJ2-1
v_gene: TRBV4-1
abundance: few
d_gene: TRBD2

CDR3nt: TGTGCCAGCAGTGATGGGGACAGCTTAAGTTATGGCTACACCTTC
CDR3aa: CASSDGDSLSYGYTF
j_gene: TRBJ1-2
v_gene: TRBV6-1
abundance: many
d_gene: TRBD1

CDR3nt: TGTGCCAGCAGCTCAACCCCTAGCGCCCCTCCCTACGAGCAGTACTTC
CDR3aa: CASSSTPSAPPYEQYF
j_gene: TRBJ2-7
v_gene: TRBV7-2
abundance: few
d_gene: -

CDR3nt: TGTGCCACCAGCAGAGGCCCAGGCAATCAGCCCCAGCATTTT
CDR3aa: CATSRGPGNQPQHF
j_gene: TRBJ1-5
v_gene: TRBV15
abundance: -
d_gene: -

CDR3nt: TGTGCCAGCAGCCCCGCCGCGGGGCACAATGAGCAGTTCTTC
CDR3aa: CASSPAAGHNEQFF
j_gene: TRBJ2-1
v_gene: TRBV12-3/TRBV12-4
abundance: many
d_gene: -

CDR3nt: TGTGCCAGCAGACCCGGGATCTATAATTCACCCCTCCACTTT
CDR3aa: CASRPGIYNSPLHF
j_gene: TRBJ1-6
v_gene: TRBV14
abundance: once
d_gene: -

CDR3nt: TGTGCCAGCAGTGAAGGAGAGGGGCCCACTAGCGGAAAAAGCTCCTACAATGAGCAGTTCTTC
CDR3aa: CASSEGEGPTSGKSSYNEQFF
j_gene: TRBJ2-1
v_gene: TRBV25-1
abundance: -
d_gene: TRBD2

CDR3nt: TGCAGCGCCTCGACAGGTCAAGATACGCAGTATTTT
CDR3aa: CSASTGQDTQYF
j_gene: TRBJ2-3
v_gene: TRBV29-1
abundance: -
d_gene: -

CDR3nt: TGTGCCAGCAGCAGCCATAAGGTGACTAGCGGGCGCCATTCCCCCTACGAGCAGTACTTC
CDR3aa: CASSSHKVTSGRHSPYEQYF
j_gene: TRBJ2-7
v_gene: TRBV12-3/TRBV12-4
abundance: many
d_gene: TRBD2

CDR3nt: TGTGCCAGCGGGTCAGGGATACTGACTTTCTTT
CDR3aa: CASGSGILTFF
j_gene: TRBJ1-1
v_gene: TRBV27
abundance: many
d_gene: -

CDR3nt: TGTGCCAGCAGTTCGCCCCGTTGGGGCTTTGTTAATGAGCAGTTCTTC
CDR3aa: CASSSPRWGFVNEQFF
j_gene: TRBJ2-1
v_gene: TRBV12-3/TRBV12-4
abundance: -
d_gene: -

CDR3nt: TGCAGTGCTATATCCACTACTGGGAATGAGCAGTTCTTC
CDR3aa: CSAISTTGNEQFF
j_gene: TRBJ2-1
v_gene: TRBV20-1
abundance: -
d_gene: -

CDR3nt: TGCGCCAGCAGCTTGTACGAGGGGAACACTGAAGCTTTCTTT
CDR3aa: CASSLYEGNTEAFF
j_gene: TRBJ1-1
v_gene: TRBV5-1
abundance: many
d_gene: -

CDR3nt: TGCAGCGTTGGTCTCGGCTCCCCCTCCTACGAGCAGTACTTC
CDR3aa: CSVGLGSPSYEQYF
j_gene: TRBJ2-7
v_gene: TRBV29-1
abundance: many
d_gene: -

CDR3nt: TGTGCCAGCAGCTCAAGCCCCCAACATAGAAAGACGGACAATGAGCAGTTCTTC
CDR3aa: CASSSSPQHRKTDNEQFF
j_gene: TRBJ2-1
v_gene: TRBV11-2
abundance: many
d_gene: -

CDR3nt: TGCGCCAGCAGCCAAACGGACAATGAGCAGTTCTTC
CDR3aa: CASSQTDNEQFF
j_gene: TRBJ2-1
v_gene: TRBV4-1
abundance: many
d_gene: -

CDR3nt: TGTGCCAGCAGTTTCCAGCCACTCTACGAGCAGTACTTC
CDR3aa: CASSFQPLYEQYF
j_gene: TRBJ2-7
v_gene: TRBV6-5
abundance: -
d_gene: -

CDR3nt: TGTGCCAATTCGTTACAGGGAGACTATGGCTACACCTTC
CDR3aa: CANSLQGDYGYTF
j_gene: TRBJ1-2
v_gene: TRBV11-2
abundance: many
d_gene: -

CDR3nt: TGTGCCAGCAGTGAACTGAGAACGGGTTTTCATGCTGAGCAGTTCTTC
CDR3aa: CASSELRTGFHAEQFF
j_gene: TRBJ2-1
v_gene: TRBV2
abundance: -
d_gene: -

CDR3nt: TGTGCCAGCAGCCGCCTGGGCTCTCCCTACTACGAGCAGTACTTC
CDR3aa: CASSRLGSPYYEQYF
j_gene: TRBJ2-7
v_gene: TRBV3-1
abundance: many
d_gene: -

CDR3nt: TGCAGTGCTGGATATGCGGGATGGTTGGGTATTGAAGCTTTCTTT
CDR3aa: CSAGYAGWLGIEAFF
j_gene: TRBJ1-1
v_gene: TRBV20-1
abundance: -
d_gene: -

CDR3nt: TGTGCCAGCAGCTTATCAGGCCGTGGGGTGAACGGCTACACCTTC
CDR3aa: CASSLSGRGVNGYTF
j_gene: TRBJ1-2
v_gene: TRBV7-9
abundance: -
d_gene: -

CDR3nt: TGTGCCAGCAGTTTAGGGAGCACTAATGAAAAACTGTTTTTT
CDR3aa: CASSLGSTNEKLFF
j_gene: TRBJ1-4
v_gene: TRBV27
abundance: -
d_gene: -

CDR3nt: TGTGCCAGCAGGGACAAGGACGTGTTCTTC
CDR3aa: CASRDKDVFF
j_gene: TRBJ2-1
v_gene: TRBV7-8
abundance: -
d_gene: -

CDR3nt: TGTGCCAGCAGTGCCTCAGGGTCTGGCGAGCAGTACTTC
CDR3aa: CASSASGSGEQYF
j_gene: TRBJ2-7
v_gene: TRBV2
abundance: few
d_gene: -

CDR3nt: TGTGCCAGCTCCTATTTGGGACTAGCGGCCGCCGAGCAGTACTTC
CDR3aa: CASSYLGLAAAEQYF
j_gene: TRBJ2-7
v_gene: TRBV19
abundance: few
d_gene: TRBD2

CDR3nt: TGCAGTGCTAGGTGGGGGAGTGAGCAGTTCTTC
CDR3aa: CSARWGSEQFF
j_gene: TRBJ2-1
v_gene: TRBV20-1
abundance: few
d_gene: -

CDR3nt: TGTGCCAGCAGTTTGATACAGTCCGATGGCTACACCTTC
CDR3aa: CASSLIQSDGYTF
j_gene: TRBJ1-2
v_gene: TRBV12-3/TRBV12-4
abundance: -
d_gene: -

CDR3nt: TGCGCCAGCAGCTTGGAGGGACAGGGGCTTTACGAGCAGTACTTC
CDR3aa: CASSLEGQGLYEQYF
j_gene: TRBJ2-7
v_gene: TRBV5-1
abundance: few
d_gene: TRBD1

CDR3nt: TGTGCCAGCAGTTTAGAGGGGACACTCCACTTT
CDR3aa: CASSLEGTLHF
j_gene: TRBJ1-6
v_gene: TRBV27
abundance: few
d_gene: -

CDR3nt: TGTGCCAGCAGCCAGGACGGACAGGGGGGATACAATGAGCAGTTCTTC
CDR3aa: CASSQDGQGGYNEQFF
j_gene: TRBJ2-1
v_gene: TRBV4-2
abundance: -
d_gene: TRBD1

CDR3nt: TGCAGTGCCAGGCCCAGCGGGAGGCCGGAGCAGTTCTTC
CDR3aa: CSARPSGRPEQFF
j_gene: TRBJ2-1
v_gene: TRBV20-1
abundance: few
d_gene: TRBD2

CDR3nt: TGCAGTTCCCTTAGCGGGAGGGCCTACGAGCAGTACTTC
CDR3aa: CSSLSGRAYEQYF
j_gene: TRBJ2-7
v_gene: TRBV20-1
abundance: -
d_gene: TRBD2

CDR3nt: TGTGCCAGCAGCTTGGTAGCGGGCCCTGGCGGGGAGCTGTTTTTT
CDR3aa: CASSLVAGPGGELFF
j_gene: TRBJ2-2
v_gene: TRBV5-5
abundance: -
d_gene: TRBD2

CDR3nt: TGCGCCAGCAGCCAGAACACTGAAGCTTTCTTT
CDR3aa: CASSQNTEAFF
j_gene: TRBJ1-1
v_gene: TRBV5-1
abundance: many
d_gene: -

CDR3nt: TGTGCCAGCACTCTGGACAGGGCCGCAGATACGCAGTATTTT
CDR3aa: CASTLDRAADTQYF
j_gene: TRBJ2-3
v_gene: TRBV12-3/TRBV12-4
abundance: many
d_gene: TRBD1

CDR3nt: TGTGCCACCAGTGAAGGAGTAGATACGCAGTATTTT
CDR3aa: CATSEGVDTQYF
j_gene: TRBJ2-3
v_gene: TRBV24-1
abundance: -
d_gene: -

CDR3nt: TGTGCCATCAGTGCCGCGGGGGGGCCCTACAATGAGCAGTTCTTC
CDR3aa: CAISAAGGPYNEQFF
j_gene: TRBJ2-1
v_gene: TRBV10-3
abundance: many
d_gene: TRBD2

CDR3nt: TGTGCCAGCAGTGAAGCGCTGTGGGACGGTTCCTACAATGAGCAGTTCTTC
CDR3aa: CASSEALWDGSYNEQFF
j_gene: TRBJ2-1
v_gene: TRBV6-1
abundance: few
d_gene: -

CDR3nt: TGTGCCAGCACTCCCCTCTCCCGACAGGGTTCCTACAATGAGCAGTTCTTC
CDR3aa: CASTPLSRQGSYNEQFF
j_gene: TRBJ2-1
v_gene: TRBV6-1
abundance: -
d_gene: TRBD1

CDR3nt: TGCAGTGCTCAATGGCTAGGTGATCAAGAGACCCAGTACTTC
CDR3aa: CSAQWLGDQETQYF
j_gene: TRBJ2-5
v_gene: TRBV20-1
abundance: -
d_gene: -

CDR3nt: TGTGCCAGCAGCCCGGAGGGGAACACTGAAGCTTTCTTT
CDR3aa: CASSPEGNTEAFF
j_gene: TRBJ1-1
v_gene: TRBV11-2
abundance: -
d_gene: -